This TCR beta chain was obtained from a study of cytomegalovirus exposure and HLA in healthy donors. Study-wide context: Roughly 180 million T cells yielded under 130 million unique TCR beta sequences in earlier analysis. HLA-typed donors were the source of around 87 million unique TCRs, which an early data release held.

Study-wide findings and caveats: Among TCR beta chains of equal frequency, HLA-associated ones were more clonally expanded in a later analysis.

PCR primers comprised 60 Vbeta and 13 Jbeta primers. The method was immunoSEQ multiplex PCR; TCRdb's version includes in-frame clones alone and lacks a portion of them. The sample carries fewer than 70,000 clones, around 85% recorded once. Concerning this clone: Antigen unknown.

Sequenced material: PBMCs. The TCR comes from a man aged 40-55 years in good health and CMV-seronegative.

CDR3 protein: CASSLPPRGTEAFF. Here the CDR3 DNA reads TGTGCCAGCAGCCTACCTCCGAGGGGGACTGAAGCTTTCTTT. This chain connects TRBV7-9 to TRBJ1-1, with a possible D match to TRBD1 (6 bases). Per the germline V gene, CDR1 is SEHNR and CDR2 is FQNEAQ (reference sequence). The CDR3 contains 14 residues. Deletions cut 5 bases from V and 5 bases from J, with 15 bases between.